These 20 T cell receptor beta chains were sequenced from one sample in a study of blood T cell repertoires in COVID-19. Produced via immunoSEQ multiplex PCR; TCRdb's table is partial and in-frame only. Counted here are about 250,000 clones, roughly 80% occurring once; the ten biggest clones make up about 9%. Sequencing was performed on peripheral blood. The source is a man older than 75 with acute or convalescent COVID-19.

The CDR3 loop is CASGPGLGLAGVSGANVLTF. CDR3 coding DNA: TGTGCTAGTGGTCCTGGTCTGGGACTAGCGGGAGTCTCTGGGGCCAACGTCCTGACTTTC. This sequence joins TRBV12-5 and TRBJ2-6; 14 nucleotides agree with TRBD2. Germline trimming cut 5 bases from V and 0 bases from J; bases unmatched to any gene: 9. CDR1 is LGHNT, CDR2 FRNRAP, per germline. CDR3 length: 20 residues.

The chain carries TRBV19 and TRBJ2-7; perhaps TRBD1 as D (7 bases). Per the germline V gene, CDR1 is LNHDA and CDR2 is SQIVND (reference sequence). The CDR3 has 15 amino acids. V was cut by 3 bases and J by 4 bases, with 16 bases left in between. CDR3 loop: CASSMETTGRYEQYF. The CDR3 region has the DNA TGTGCCAGTAGTATGGAAACGACAGGGAGGTACGAGCAGTACTTC. The full variable domain, completed using reference TRBV19 and TRBJ2-7, is DGGITQSPKYLFRKEGQNVTLSCEQNLNHDAMYWYRQDPGQGLRLIYYSQIVNDFQKGDIAEGYSVSREKKESFPLTVTSAQKNPTAFYLCASSMETTGRYEQYFGPGTRLTVT.

The CDR3: CASSRDLEETQYF. The CDR3 DNA sequence: TGTGCCAGCAGCCGGGACTTGGAAGAGACCCAGTACTTC. The chain couples TRBV14 to TRBJ2-5; tentative D call: TRBD2 (6 bases). With 4 bases removed from V and 3 bases from J, the gap between germline ends came to 9 bases. Germline values: CDR1 SGHDN, CDR2 FVKESK. The CDR3 totals 13 residues.

This clone was seen a few times. The V and J genes are TRBV7-9 and TRBJ2-5; D is unclear. The CDR3 is made up of 11 amino acids. V lost 6 bases to trimming and J lost 7 bases, with 9 bases between them. Germline V gene data show CDR1 as SEHNR and CDR2 as FQNEAQ (reference sequence). The CDR3 DNA sequence: TGTGCCAGCAGAGGAGACGGGACCCAGTACTTC. Translating gives CASRGDGTQYF.

The genes are TRBV19 and TRBJ2-4, with 13 positions matching TRBD2. The V and J ends lost 5 bases and 6 bases, in that order; junction bases with no gene match: 7. From germline, CDR1 is LNHDA and CDR2 SQIVND (reference sequence). The CDR3 runs 16 residues. This CDR3 reads CASSPDWTSGRNIQYF. The CDR3 bases are TGTGCCAGTAGTCCCGACTGGACTAGCGGGAGAAACATTCAGTACTTC. The whole variable domain, filled in from reference TRBV19 and TRBJ2-4, reads DGGITQSPKYLFRKEGQNVTLSCEQNLNHDAMYWYRQDPGQGLRLIYYSQIVNDFQKGDIAEGYSVSREKKESFPLTVTSAQKNPTAFYLCASSPDWTSGRNIQYFGAGTRLSVL.

CDR3 protein: CASSFLTGTYYSNQPQHF. In DNA form, the CDR3 reads TGTGCCAGCAGTTTCCTGACAGGGACTTATTATAGCAATCAGCCCCAGCATTTT. The V gene is TRBV28, the J gene TRBJ1-5; 7 nucleotides agree with TRBD1. CDR3 size: 18 residues. V shed 3 bases, J shed 0 bases, and the junction held 11 bases outside the gene matches. Germline loops: CDR1 MDHEN, CDR2 SYDVKM.

In this sample, this clone turned up a few times. This chain connects TRBV18 to TRBJ1-1; 10 nucleotides agree with TRBD1. J gave up 11 bases and V 2 bases, and 5 bases lay outside the gene matches. Germline loops: CDR1 KGHSH, CDR2 LQKENI. This CDR3 region has 13 residues. This CDR3 reads CASSPMGQGPAFF. The CDR3 DNA sequence: TGTGCCAGCTCACCAATGGGACAGGGGCCGGCTTTCTTT.

The chain is built from TRBV7-9 and TRBJ1-1, with D tentatively TRBD1 (5 bases). Trimming pared 3 bases from V and 5 bases from J, leaving 16 bases between. Germline CDR1 is SEHNR and CDR2 is FQNEAQ (reference sequence). The CDR3 contains 15 residues. The CDR3 DNA follows: TGTGCCAGCAGCTTGACCGGGACTGAGGGGACTGAAGCTTTCTTT. Translated, it gives CASSLTGTEGTEAFF.

The chain uses TRBV7-2 and TRBJ2-7, with 10 bases identical to TRBD2. CDR3 length: 16 amino acids. Trimming cost V 1 base and J 2 bases; bases outside gene matches: 5. Germline CDR1 and CDR2: SGHTA and FQGNSA. The CDR3 nucleotides read TGTGCCAGCAGCTTAGATGATAGCGGGAGGCCCTACGAGCAGTACTTC. Encoded protein: CASSLDDSGRPYEQYF. The full variable domain, completed using reference TRBV7-2 and TRBJ2-7, is GAGVSQSPSNKVTEKGKDVELRCDPISGHTALYWYRQSLGQGLEFLIYFQGNSAPDKSGLPSDRFSAERTGGSVSTLTIQRTQQEDSAVYLCASSLDDSGRPYEQYFGPGTRLTVT.

This sequence joins TRBV9 and TRBJ2-7, with 7 bases identical to TRBD1. CDR1 and CDR2 (germline): SGDLS, YYNGEE. This CDR3 region has 15 residues. With 0 bases clipped from V and 6 bases from J, the junction kept 9 bases outside the gene matches. The CDR3 DNA sequence: TGTGCCAGCAGCGTAGAATCCAGGGGGAGAAGCGAGCAGTACTTC. This codes for CASSVESRGRSEQYF.

The V call is TRBV28, the J call TRBJ2-2, with 8 bases fitting TRBD1. The length of the CDR3 is 16 residues. The germline gives CDR1 MDHEN, CDR2 SYDVKM. V lost 6 bases and J lost 2; bases outside the gene matches: 8. CDR3 DNA sequence: TGTGCCAGCAGCAACAACAGGGGGATTAACACCGGGGAGCTGTTTTTT. This sequence encodes CASSNNRGINTGELFF.

This chain joins TRBV28 and TRBJ1-2, with TRBD1 matching 10 bases. Germline V lookup: CDR1 MDHEN, CDR2 SYDVKM. The trim removed 5 bases at V and 4 bases at J, leaving 13 bases unmatched. CDR3 length: 17 amino acids. CDR3 sequence: CASSTPRDRGLSYGYTF. CDR3 DNA: TGTGCCAGCAGTACCCCCAGGGACAGGGGACTCTCCTATGGCTACACCTTC.

The V and J genes are TRBV24-1 and TRBJ2-7; 12 bases are shared with TRBD1. The CDR3 length is 14 residues. V was clipped by 9 bases and J by 6 bases; unmatched bases: 8. Germline V gene lookup returns CDR1 KGHDR and CDR2 SFDVKD. CDR3 nucleotides: TGTGCCACCCTGGGGACAGGGGGCTCGAGCGAGCAGTACTTC. Its protein product is CATLGTGGSSEQYF.

V and J are TRBV7-2 and TRBJ2-7, with 11 bases fitting TRBD2. The CDR3 sequence is 16 residues long. Trimming took 5 bases from V and 2 from J; bases not matched to a gene: 8. In germline, CDR1 is SGHTA, CDR2 FQGNSA. The CDR3 region has the DNA TGTGCCAGCAGCAGTTGGACTAGCGGGTTCCCCTACGAGCAGTACTTC. The encoded protein is CASSSWTSGFPYEQYF. The full variable domain, completed using reference TRBV7-2 and TRBJ2-7, is GAGVSQSPSNKVTEKGKDVELRCDPISGHTALYWYRQSLGQGLEFLIYFQGNSAPDKSGLPSDRFSAERTGGSVSTLTIQRTQQEDSAVYLCASSSWTSGFPYEQYFGPGTRLTVT.

The rearrangement joins TRBV19 to TRBJ2-1; TRBD2 is a possible D gene (5 bases). V dropped 5 bases and J dropped 9 bases, with 11 bases sitting between them. CDR3 size: 12 residues. Germline V CDR1 and CDR2: LNHDA, SQIVND (reference sequence). The CDR3 here is CASSSTRTEQFF. The DNA of the CDR3 is TGTGCCAGTAGTTCTACTAGAACTGAGCAGTTCTTC.

The chain couples TRBV28 to TRBJ2-7; 12 bases match TRBD2. The CDR3 runs 13 residues. V was clipped by 10 bases and J by 2 bases; unmatched bases: 3. Germline CDR1 MDHEN, CDR2 SYDVKM. The CDR3: CATSSGGAYEQYF. CDR3 sequence (DNA): TGTGCCACCTCTAGCGGGGGGGCCTACGAGCAGTACTTC.

CDR3 bases: TGTGCCAGCAGCTCGGACCCAACCGGGGCCCAGTACTTC. Protein: CASSSDPTGAQYF. The V and J genes are TRBV11-3 and TRBJ2-5, with a possible D match to TRBD2 (5 bases). The germline gives CDR1 SGHNT, CDR2 YENEEA. Trimming removed 4 bases at V and 9 bases at J, with 15 bases between. The CDR3 is 13 amino acids.

V is TRBV5-1 and J is TRBJ2-3; D is unresolved. The CDR3 is made up of 14 amino acids. Trimming left V 4 bases short and J 1 base short, with 10 bases between. Germline V lookup: CDR1 SGHRS, CDR2 YFSETQ. This chain's CDR3 is CASSPRRGTDTQYF. CDR3 nucleotides: TGCGCCAGCAGCCCTCGCCGAGGCACAGATACGCAGTATTTT.

The chain has TRBV7-2 and TRBJ1-4, with 9 bases matching TRBD1. This CDR3 is 16 amino acids long. The junction had 7 bases not matched to a gene; V was cut back by 1 base and J by 7 bases. Germline assignment: CDR1 SGHTA and CDR2 FQGNSA. In DNA, the CDR3 is TGTGCCAGCAGCTTAGGGGGCGGGACAGGGTTTGAAAAACTGTTTTTT. Protein product: CASSLGGGTGFEKLFF.

V and J are TRBV11-2 and TRBJ2-7; TRBD1 agrees at 8 bases. Germline-derived CDR1 and CDR2 are SGHAT and FQNNGV. Trimming removed 0 bases from V and 5 bases from J; junction bases left unmatched: 6. The CDR3 has 15 amino acids. The DNA for the CDR3 is TGTGCCAGCAGCTTAGAGACAGGGGTTCCTCACGAGCAGTACTTC. Its translation: CASSLETGVPHEQYF.